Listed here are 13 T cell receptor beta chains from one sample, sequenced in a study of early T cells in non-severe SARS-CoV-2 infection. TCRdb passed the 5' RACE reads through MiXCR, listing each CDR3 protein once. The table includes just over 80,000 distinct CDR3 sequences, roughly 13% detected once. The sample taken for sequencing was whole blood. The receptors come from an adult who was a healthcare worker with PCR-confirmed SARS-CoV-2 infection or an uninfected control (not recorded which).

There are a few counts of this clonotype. The CDR3 sequence is CSARVGGRREQYF. In nucleotides, the CDR3 is TGCAGTGCTAGAGTCGGGGGGCGGCGCGAGCAGTACTTC. The V and J genes are TRBV20-1 and TRBJ2-7, with TRBD2 as a possible D gene (7 bases). From germline, CDR1 is DFQATT and CDR2 SNEGSKA (reference sequence). V was trimmed by 1 base and J by 6 bases, leaving 13 bases between them. The length of the CDR3 is 13 residues.

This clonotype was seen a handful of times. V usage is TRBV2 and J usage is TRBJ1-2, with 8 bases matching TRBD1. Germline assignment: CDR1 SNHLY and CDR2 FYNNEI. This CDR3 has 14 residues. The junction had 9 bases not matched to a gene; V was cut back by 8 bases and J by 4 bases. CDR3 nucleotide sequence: TGTGCCAGCGGGAAACAGGGGGATAGCTATGGCTACACCTTC. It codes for CASGKQGDSYGYTF.

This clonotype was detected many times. The CDR3 coding sequence is TGCAGTGCTATCCCCTTGACTAGCGGGGGCACAGATACGCAGTATTTT. Protein sequence: CSAIPLTSGGTDTQYF. The genes are TRBV20-1 and TRBJ2-3, with TRBD2 matching over 11 bases. V gave up 4 bases and J gave up 1 base; unmatched junction bases: 7. Germline values: CDR1 DFQATT, CDR2 SNEGSKA (reference sequence). The CDR3 sequence is 16 residues long.

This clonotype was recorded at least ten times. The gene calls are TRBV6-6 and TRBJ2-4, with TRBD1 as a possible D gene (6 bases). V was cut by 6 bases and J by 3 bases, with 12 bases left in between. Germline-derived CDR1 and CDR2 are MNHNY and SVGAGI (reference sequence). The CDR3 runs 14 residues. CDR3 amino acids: CASRQQGVKNIQYF. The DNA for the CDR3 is TGTGCCAGCAGGCAACAGGGTGTCAAAAACATTCAGTACTTC.

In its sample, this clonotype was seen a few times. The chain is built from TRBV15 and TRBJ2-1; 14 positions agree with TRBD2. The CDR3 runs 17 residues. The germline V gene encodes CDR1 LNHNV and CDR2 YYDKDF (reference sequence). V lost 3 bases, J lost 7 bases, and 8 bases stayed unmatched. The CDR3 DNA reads TGTGCCACCAGCAGGTACCCCCGGACTAGCGGGAGGAATGAGCAGTTCTTC. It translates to CATSRYPRTSGRNEQFF.

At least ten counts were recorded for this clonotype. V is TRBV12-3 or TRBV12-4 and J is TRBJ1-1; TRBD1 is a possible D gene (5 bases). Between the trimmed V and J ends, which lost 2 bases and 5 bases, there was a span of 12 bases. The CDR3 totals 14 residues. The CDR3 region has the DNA TGTGCCAGCAGTTTATCTCGGGGGAAGACTGAAGCTTTCTTT. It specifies CASSLSRGKTEAFF.

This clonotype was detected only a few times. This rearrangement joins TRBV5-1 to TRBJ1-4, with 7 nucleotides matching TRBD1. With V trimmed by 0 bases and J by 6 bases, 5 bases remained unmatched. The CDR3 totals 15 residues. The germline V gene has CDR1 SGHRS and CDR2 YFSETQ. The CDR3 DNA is TGCGCCAGCAGCTTGGGTGACAGGGATTATGAAAAACTGTTTTTT. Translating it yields CASSLGDRDYEKLFF.

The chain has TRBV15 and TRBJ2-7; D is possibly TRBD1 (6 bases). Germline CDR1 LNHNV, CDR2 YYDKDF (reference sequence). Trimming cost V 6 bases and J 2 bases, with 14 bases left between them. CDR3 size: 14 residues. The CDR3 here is CATSPAQGPYEQYF. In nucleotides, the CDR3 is TGTGCCACCAGTCCCGCACAGGGTCCCTACGAGCAGTACTTC.

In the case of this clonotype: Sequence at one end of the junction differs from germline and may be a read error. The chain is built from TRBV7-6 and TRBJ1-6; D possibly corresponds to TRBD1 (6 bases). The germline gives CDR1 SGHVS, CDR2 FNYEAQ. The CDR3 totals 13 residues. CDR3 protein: CASSFTGHSPLHF. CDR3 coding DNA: TGTGCCAGCAGCTTCACAGGGCATTCACCCCTCCATTTT.

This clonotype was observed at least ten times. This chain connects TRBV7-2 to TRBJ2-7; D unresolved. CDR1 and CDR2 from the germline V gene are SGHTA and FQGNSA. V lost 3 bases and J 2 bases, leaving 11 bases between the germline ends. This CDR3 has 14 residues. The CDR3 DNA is TGTGCCAGCAGCTTTTTGTACGGTACCTACGAGCAGTACTTC. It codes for CASSFLYGTYEQYF.

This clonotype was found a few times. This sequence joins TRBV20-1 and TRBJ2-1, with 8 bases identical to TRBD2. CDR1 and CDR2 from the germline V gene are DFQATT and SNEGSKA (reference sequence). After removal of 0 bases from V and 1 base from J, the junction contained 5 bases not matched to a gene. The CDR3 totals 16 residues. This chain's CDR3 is CSARDARGDSYNEQFF. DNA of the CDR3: TGCAGTGCTAGAGATGCGCGGGGGGATTCCTACAATGAGCAGTTCTTC.

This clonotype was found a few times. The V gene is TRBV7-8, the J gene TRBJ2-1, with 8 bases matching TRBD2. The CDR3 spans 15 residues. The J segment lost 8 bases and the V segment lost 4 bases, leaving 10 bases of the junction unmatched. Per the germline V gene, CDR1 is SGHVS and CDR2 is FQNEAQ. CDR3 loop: CASSSGLVLLDEQFF. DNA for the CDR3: TGTGCCAGCAGCTCGGGACTAGTTCTGCTCGATGAGCAGTTCTTC. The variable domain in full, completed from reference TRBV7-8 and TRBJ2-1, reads GAGVSQSPRYKVAKRGQDVALRCDPISGHVSLFWYQQALGQGPEFLTYFQNEAQLDKSGLPSDRFFAERPEGSVSTLKIQRTQQEDSAVYLCASSSGLVLLDEQFFGPGTRLTVL.

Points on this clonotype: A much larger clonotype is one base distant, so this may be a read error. DNA of the CDR3: TGCAGTGCTTCGGTGACCCCGGGGACCCAGTACTTC. It codes for CSASVTPGTQYF. The V gene is TRBV20-1, the J gene TRBJ2-5; D call uncertain. Trimming shortened V by 5 bases and J by 7 bases, and 14 bases separated the two germline ends. Germline V lookup: CDR1 DFQATT, CDR2 SNEGSKA (reference sequence). This CDR3 has 12 amino acids.